Following are 16 T cell receptor beta chains from one sample sequenced in a study of shared clonotypes between healthy human individuals. Using immunoSEQ multiplex PCR, the repertoire was profiled, and TCRdb retains in-frame clones only, with some absent. The sample includes under 2.5 million clones, roughly 90% of them seen just once. The sequenced sample consisted of naive CD4+ T cells from PBMCs. Subset reported: CD45RA+ positively selected. The receptor source for this set is a young man in good health. Some clones in this sample may be carry-over from other donors' samples.

The V gene is TRBV7-8, the J gene TRBJ1-3; D is undetermined. CDR3 length: 17 amino acids. CDR1 and CDR2 from the germline V gene are SGHVS and FQNEAQ. V lost 5 bases, J lost 0 bases, and 17 bases lay in between. CDR3 nucleotides: TGTGCCAGCAGCCCCTATTACTCCCAGCACTCTGGAAACACCATATATTTT. This codes for CASSPYYSQHSGNTIYF.

This clone was observed a few times. Different DNA sequences within this sample yield the same CDR3. This chain joins TRBV9 and TRBJ1-5; D is unresolved. Germline CDR1 SGDLS, CDR2 YYNGEE. This CDR3 comprises 13 residues. The V end lost 0 bases, the J end lost 6 bases, and 7 bases lay between the germline ends. CDR3: CASSVGEGQPQHF. The CDR3 nucleotides read TGTGCCAGCAGCGTAGGTGAGGGTCAGCCCCAGCATTTT.

The V call is TRBV7-9, the J call TRBJ2-3; the match to TRBD2 covers 9 bases. With 4 bases clipped from V and 8 bases from J, the junction kept 10 bases outside the gene matches. The CDR3 has 15 amino acids. CDR1 SEHNR and CDR2 FQNEAQ come from the germline V gene (reference sequence). The CDR3 reads CASSSRLAADATQYF. CDR3 sequence (DNA): TGTGCCAGCAGCTCACGACTAGCGGCCGACGCTACGCAGTATTTT. Combining the CDR3 with reference TRBV7-9 and TRBJ2-3 gives the whole variable domain DTGVSQNPRHKITKRGQNVTFRCDPISEHNRLYWYRQTLGQGPEFLTYFQNEAQLEKSRLLSDRFSAERPKGSFSTLEIQRTEQGDSAMYLCASSSRLAADATQYFGPGTRLTVL.

The V call is TRBV5-4, the J call TRBJ2-1, with 10 positions matching TRBD2. The germline gives CDR1 SGHNT, CDR2 YYREEE (reference sequence). Unmatched junction bases numbered 3, after V lost 0 bases and J lost 9 bases. The CDR3 spans 14 residues. The CDR3 nucleotides are TGTGCCAGCAGCTTGGAACTAGCGGGATTTGAGCAGTTCTTC. Protein product: CASSLELAGFEQFF.

This chain connects TRBV9 to TRBJ2-6; D remains ambiguous. V was clipped by 7 bases and J by 0 bases, with 8 bases between them. Germline-derived CDR1 and CDR2 are SGDLS and YYNGEE. The CDR3 has 14 amino acids. CDR3 nucleotides: TGTGCCAGCCAGGCTGACTCTGGGGCCAACGTCCTGACTTTC. Translated: CASQADSGANVLTF.

V is TRBV28 and J is TRBJ1-2, with 8 positions matching TRBD1. Trimming removed 4 bases from V and 2 bases from J; junction bases left unmatched: 6. The CDR3 has 15 residues. Germline V gene sequence: CDR1 MDHEN, CDR2 SYDVKM. As DNA, the CDR3 is TGTGCCAGCAGTTCTCCCGGGACAGGAAACTATGGCTACACCTTC. It encodes CASSSPGTGNYGYTF.

This clone was seen only once. The rearrangement uses TRBV6-1 and TRBJ2-2; TRBD1 aligns across 7 bases. The CDR3 runs to 15 residues. In germline, CDR1 is MNHNS, CDR2 SASEGT. Trimming at V came to 5 bases and at J to 6 bases, leaving 9 bases not matched to a gene. In nucleotides, the CDR3 is TGTGCCAGCAGTATATCGGGACAGTTTCCCGGGGAGCTGTTTTTT. The encoded protein is CASSISGQFPGELFF.

This clone was recorded a few times. The chain uses TRBV19 and TRBJ1-3, with D perhaps TRBD1 (5 bases). In germline, CDR1 is LNHDA, CDR2 SQIVND (reference sequence). The CDR3 totals 17 residues. Trimming took off 5 bases at V and 4 bases at J, with 21 bases between the two ends. Written as DNA, the CDR3 is TGTGCCAGTAGTCCACTGCCTGAGACAGCGAAGGGAAACACCATATATTTT. It specifies CASSPLPETAKGNTIYF.

Remarks on this clone: Other DNA sequences in the sample encode the same CDR3. The rearrangement links TRBV9 to TRBJ2-5; 16 bases are a match to TRBD2. Germline trimming cut 1 base from V and 5 bases from J; bases unmatched to any gene: 2. The CDR3 has 16 residues. Looked up from germline, CDR1 is SGDLS and CDR2 is YYNGEE. CDR3 nucleotide sequence: TGTGCCAGCAGCGTACAGGGACTAGCGGGAGGGGAGACCCAGTACTTC. It specifies CASSVQGLAGGETQYF.

Of note for this clone: Other DNA sequences in this specimen translate into the identical CDR3. This chain links TRBV7-2 with TRBJ2-2; weak D call: TRBD2 (5 bases). The ends were cut back, 2 bases at V and 1 base at J, with 8 bases in the middle. The CDR3 length is 15 residues. CDR1 is SGHTA, CDR2 FQGNSA, per germline. CDR3 sequence reads: CASSLKLGNTGELFF. CDR3 nucleotide sequence: TGTGCCAGCAGCTTAAAACTAGGGAACACCGGGGAGCTGTTTTTT.

The chain has TRBV5-6 and TRBJ2-2, with D possibly being TRBD2 (5 bases). The CDR3 contains 17 residues. The germline V gene has CDR1 SGHDT and CDR2 YYEEEE. Deletions cut 2 bases from V and 6 bases from J, with 20 bases between. In DNA, the CDR3 is TGTGCCAGCAGCTTCCGCGGACTCCGGATAGAGTCCGGGGAGCTGTTTTTT. This translates into CASSFRGLRIESGELFF.

The V call is TRBV9, the J call TRBJ2-5; 13 bases match TRBD2. Germline V gene lookup returns CDR1 SGDLS and CDR2 YYNGEE. Unmatched junction bases numbered 11, after V lost 4 bases and J lost 5 bases. CDR3 length: 17 residues. CDR3 sequence (DNA): TGTGCCAGCAGCCCTCACCCAGGACTAGCGGGAGAGGAGACCCAGTACTTC. Amino acid sequence: CASSPHPGLAGEETQYF. The full variable domain, its missing parts supplied by reference TRBV9 and TRBJ2-5, is DSGVTQTPKHLITATGQRVTLRCSPRSGDLSVYWYQQSLDQGLQFLIQYYNGEERAKGNILERFSAQQFPDLHSELNLSSLELGDSALYFCASSPHPGLAGEETQYFGPGTRLLVL.

J is TRBJ1-2 and V is TRBV10-3, with TRBD1 matching 7 bases. The CDR3 contains 15 residues. Trimming at V came to 6 bases and at J to 8 bases, leaving 15 bases not matched to a gene. Germline V gene lookup returns CDR1 ENHRY and CDR2 SYGVKD. DNA of the CDR3: TGTGCCATCAGAACCACAGATACAGGGGCGGAAGGCTACACCTTC. Its translation: CAIRTTDTGAEGYTF.

This clone was observed once. The genes are TRBV27 and TRBJ2-2; 8 nucleotides line up with TRBD2. Germline V gene sequence: CDR1 MNHEY, CDR2 SMNVEV (reference sequence). Losses at the gene ends were 8 bases for V and 1 base for J; bases not matched to a gene: 6. This CDR3 has 15 residues. As DNA, the CDR3 is TGTGCCAGCCATCCTCTAGCGGGGAACACCGGGGAGCTGTTTTTT. Its protein product is CASHPLAGNTGELFF.

The chain uses TRBV4-3 and TRBJ1-4, with a possible D match to TRBD1 (5 bases). Trimming left V 5 bases short and J 9 bases short, with 22 bases between. The germline V gene encodes CDR1 LGHNA and CDR2 YSLEER. This CDR3 has 16 residues. The CDR3 sequence: CASSTQLRDPRKKLFF. The CDR3 DNA sequence: TGCGCCAGCAGCACACAACTCCGGGACCCGCGGAAAAAACTGTTTTTT.

The J gene is TRBJ2-4, the V gene TRBV28; either TRBD1 or TRBD2 may fit D (6 bases each). The germline CDR1 and CDR2 sequences are MDHEN and SYDVKM. The CDR3 is 14 residues long. Trimming stripped 7 bases from V and 7 bases from J, with 17 bases between. The CDR3 sequence is CASTQGGSGNIQYF. CDR3 bases: TGTGCCAGCACCCAAGGGGGGAGTGGGAACATTCAGTACTTC.